This record concerns one T cell receptor beta chain sequence. The data were taken from a study of technical replicates of blood from a handful of donors. Germline V CDR1 and CDR2: SGHNT, YYREEE (reference sequence). V was clipped by 2 bases and J by 6 bases, with 14 bases between them. CDR3 length: 15 amino acids. Here immunoSEQ multiplex PCR was the method, and the copy in TCRdb shows in-frame clones only, minus some. The sample includes approximately 99,000 clones, approximately 96% of them seen just once. Sequenced: T cells isolated from PBMCs. The chain has TRBV5-4 and TRBJ1-4; the D gene is possibly TRBD1 (6 bases). This TCR derives from a human donor in good health. The CDR3 DNA reads TGTGCCAGCAGCTTAGGAGCAGGGGACGATGAAAAACTGTTTTTT. Protein product: CASSLGAGDDEKLFF.